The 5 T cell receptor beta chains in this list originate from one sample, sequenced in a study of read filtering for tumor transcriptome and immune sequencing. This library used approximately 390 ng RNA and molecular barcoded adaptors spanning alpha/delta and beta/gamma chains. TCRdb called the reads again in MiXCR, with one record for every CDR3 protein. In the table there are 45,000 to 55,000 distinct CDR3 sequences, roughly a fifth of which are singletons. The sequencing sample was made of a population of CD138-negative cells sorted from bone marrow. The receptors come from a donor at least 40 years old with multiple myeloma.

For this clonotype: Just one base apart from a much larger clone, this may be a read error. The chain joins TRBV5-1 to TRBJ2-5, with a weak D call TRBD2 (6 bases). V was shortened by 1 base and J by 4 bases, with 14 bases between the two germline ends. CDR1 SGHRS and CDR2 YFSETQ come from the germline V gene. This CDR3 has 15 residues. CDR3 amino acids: CASSLNSLGGETQYF. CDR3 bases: TGCGCCAGCAGCTTGAATAGCCTCGGGGGAGAGACCCAGTACTTC.

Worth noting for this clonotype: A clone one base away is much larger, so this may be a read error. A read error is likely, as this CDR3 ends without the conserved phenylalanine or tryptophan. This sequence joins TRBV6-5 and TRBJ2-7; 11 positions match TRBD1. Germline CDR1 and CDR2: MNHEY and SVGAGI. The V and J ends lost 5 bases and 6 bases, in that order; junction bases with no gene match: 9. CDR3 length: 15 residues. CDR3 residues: CASSLPGTGGGEQYS. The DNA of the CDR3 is TGTGCCAGCAGTCTTCCCGGGACAGGGGGAGGCGAGCAGTACTCC.

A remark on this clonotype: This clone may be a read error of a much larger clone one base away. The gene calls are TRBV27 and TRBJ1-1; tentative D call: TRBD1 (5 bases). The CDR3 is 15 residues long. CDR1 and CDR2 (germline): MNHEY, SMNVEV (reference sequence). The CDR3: CACRDLGKMNTEAFF. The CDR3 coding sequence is TGTGCCTGCAGGGATTTGGGAAAAATGAACACTGAAGCTTTCTTT.

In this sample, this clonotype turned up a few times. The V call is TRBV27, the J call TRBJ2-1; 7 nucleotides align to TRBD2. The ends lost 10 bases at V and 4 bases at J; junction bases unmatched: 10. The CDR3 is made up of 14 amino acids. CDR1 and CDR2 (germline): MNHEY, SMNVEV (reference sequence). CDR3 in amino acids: CATSAGVAYNEQFF. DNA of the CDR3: TGTGCCACGTCGGCGGGAGTAGCGTACAATGAGCAGTTCTTC.

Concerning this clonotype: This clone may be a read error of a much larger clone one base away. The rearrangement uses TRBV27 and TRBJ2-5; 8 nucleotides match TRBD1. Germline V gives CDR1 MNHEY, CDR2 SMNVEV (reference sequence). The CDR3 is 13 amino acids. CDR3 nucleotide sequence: TGTGCCTGCAGTTTCAGGGGGCTGGAGACCCAGTACTTC. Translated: CACSFRGLETQYF.